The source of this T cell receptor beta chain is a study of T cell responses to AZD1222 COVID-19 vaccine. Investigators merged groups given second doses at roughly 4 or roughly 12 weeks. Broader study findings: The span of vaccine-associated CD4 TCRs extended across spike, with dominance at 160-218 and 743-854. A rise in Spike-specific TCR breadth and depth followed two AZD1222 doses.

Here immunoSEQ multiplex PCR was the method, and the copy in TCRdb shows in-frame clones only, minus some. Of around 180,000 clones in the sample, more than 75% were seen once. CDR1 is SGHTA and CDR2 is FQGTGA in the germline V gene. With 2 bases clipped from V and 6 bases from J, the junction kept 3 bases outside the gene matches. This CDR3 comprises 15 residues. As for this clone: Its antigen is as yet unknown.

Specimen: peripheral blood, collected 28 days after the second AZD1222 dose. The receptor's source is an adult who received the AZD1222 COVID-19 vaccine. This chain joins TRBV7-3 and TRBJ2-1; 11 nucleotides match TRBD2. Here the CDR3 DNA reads TGTGCCAGCAGCTTATCTAGCGGGAGGCCCAATGAGCAGTTCTTC. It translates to CASSLSSGRPNEQFF.